These T cell receptor beta chains were read from a single sample in a study of blood T cell repertoires in COVID-19. Here immunoSEQ multiplex PCR was the method, and the copy in TCRdb shows in-frame clones only, minus some. The sample holds around 250,000 clones, nearly 90% seen once. Sequences were obtained from peripheral blood. The receptors shown here come from a human donor in a cohort sampled during active COVID-19. Both conserved end residues are part of each CDR3.

TRBJ2-3,TRBV18,CASSPMGQGGTDTQYF
TRBJ2-7,TRBV28,CASLPVTGGIIYEQYF
TRBJ2-7,TRBV5-1,CASSLGLFYEQYF
TRBJ2-1,TRBV7-2,CASSSYFASGGQYNEQFF
TRBJ1-6,TRBV6-1,CASSDKWVGGTGINSPLHF
TRBJ2-7,TRBV28,CASSSWTRSYEQYF
TRBJ2-7,TRBV5-8,CASSLGSGISYEQYF
TRBJ2-7,TRBV6-4,CASIYYEQYF
TRBJ1-5,TRBV19,CASTNSGGGGVQHF
TRBJ1-3,TRBV11-2,CASSLIGEDYSGNTIYF
TRBJ1-1,TRBV7-8,CASSLASRGSGTEAFF
TRBJ2-1,TRBV7-9,CASSTNRGPYNEQFF
TRBJ1-2,TRBV28,CAILRQGGRSGYGYTF
TRBJ1-1,TRBV6-5,CASSYSRFEAFF
TRBJ2-1,TRBV5-1,CASSPPTSGGNEQFF
TRBJ1-1,TRBV7-8,CASSPQLGGTEAFF
TRBJ2-2,TRBV27,CASTVTLDSTGELFF
TRBJ2-7,TRBV28,CASSRGLYEQYF
TRBJ1-3,TRBV6-5,CASSWPGGNTIYF
TRBJ1-4,TRBV7-9,CASSPRGRANEKLFF
TRBJ2-1,TRBV19,CASSSYGGDEQFF
TRBJ2-1,TRBV7-9,CASSFPLAGGGSNEQFF
TRBJ1-1,TRBV18,CASSLGPMNTEAFF
TRBJ2-2,TRBV7-8,CASSLGSGVRTGELFF
TRBJ1-2,TRBV30,CAWESGTAPGDYGYTF
TRBJ1-1,TRBV5-1,CASSETRGAPEAFF
TRBJ2-7,TRBV5-6,CASSLVEGEYEQYF
TRBJ2-7,TRBV18,CASSPSVQDPSGEQYF
TRBJ2-1,TRBV9,CASSVQTSGRPNEQFF
TRBJ2-7,TRBV27,CASSLGTGGRYEQYF
TRBJ1-5,TRBV19,CASRSTGSPNQPQHF
TRBJ2-7,TRBV28,CASSPLGGWDEQYF
TRBJ2-7,TRBV6-5,CASNKLAGDEQYF
TRBJ2-7,TRBV18,CASSPVAGGEEQYF
TRBJ1-3,TRBV9,CASRETGDSGNTIYF
TRBJ2-7,TRBV9,CASSVQDRAYEQYF
TRBJ2-2,TRBV11-3,CASSLATGGARSGELFF
TRBJ1-4,TRBV18,CASSPWTGATNEKLFF
TRBJ2-5,TRBV10-3,CAIRTSGRSRETQYF
TRBJ1-3,TRBV6-1,CASSEFRAFGNTIYF
TRBJ2-2,TRBV6-5,CASRWTGVNTGELFF
TRBJ2-7,TRBV11-2,CASSLDRGGGTYEQYF
TRBJ2-1,TRBV29-1,CSVEGTGDTYNEQFF
TRBJ1-4,TRBV25-1,CASSELGVANEKLFF
TRBJ2-1,TRBV19,CASSPSGGAYNEQFF
TRBJ2-7,TRBV7-2,CASSSGQYEQYF
TRBJ2-5,TRBV6-5,CASSTWGQLQETQYF
TRBJ2-7,TRBV7-9,CASSLARTGQNDEQYF
TRBJ2-2,TRBV5-1,CASTTLGGTNTGELFF
TRBJ2-7,TRBV4-1,CASSQPGTPTYEQYF